The following is a TCR beta chain sequence with its context. These data originate in a study of control samples from healthy donors and cancer patients. Only in-frame clones appear in the TCRdb table, and some are missing; sequencing was by immunoSEQ multiplex PCR. The table includes 110,000 to 150,000 clones, about 89% detected once. The CDR3 extends over 16 amino acids. Germline-derived CDR1 and CDR2 are SGHTA and FQGNSA. V trimming: 5 bases; J trimming: 4 bases; junction bases outside the gene matches: 7. The TCR comes from a man in his thirties or forties in good health. V and J are TRBV7-2 and TRBJ2-3; TRBD2 agrees at 12 bases. The sample comprised blood. In DNA, the CDR3 is TGTGCCAGCAGCGTCCGACTAGCGGGGGCCGCAGATACGCAGTATTTT. It translates to CASSVRLAGAADTQYF. The full variable domain, its missing parts supplied by reference TRBV7-2 and TRBJ2-3, is GAGVSQSPSNKVTEKGKDVELRCDPISGHTALYWYRQSLGQGLEFLIYFQGNSAPDKSGLPSDRFSAERTGGSVSTLTIQRTQQEDSAVYLCASSVRLAGAADTQYFGPGTRLTVL.